A selection of T cell receptor beta chains follows, all from one sample in a study of immune evolution from preneoplasia to lung adenocarcinoma. Data came from immunoSEQ multiplex PCR; TCRdb stores just in-frame clones and leaves some out. The sample includes about 14,000 clones, 80% of them seen just once. Sample: FFPE minimally invasive lung adenocarcinoma tissue. The receptor set was obtained from a person aged 65 to 85 with lung adenocarcinoma. CDR3s include the opening cysteine and the closing phenylalanine or tryptophan. The D gene is left open where the match is weak. Clone size is not always given. Where it is, it says once, few, many or a class for expanded clones.

V	J	size	D	length	CDR3	DNA
TRBV10-3	TRBJ2-3	-	TRBD1	18	CAISGTGDQARTTDTQYF	TGTGCCATCTCCGGGACAGGGGATCAGGCTAGGACTACAGATACGCAGTATTTT
TRBV12-5	TRBJ1-1	-	TRBD1	16	CASAIGQGARYTEAFF	TGTGCTAGTGCTATCGGACAGGGGGCGCGTTATACTGAAGCTTTCTTT
TRBV7-9	TRBJ1-1	-	-	12	CASSLTDTEAFF	TGTGCCAGCAGCTTAACTGACACTGAAGCTTTCTTT
TRBV6-1	TRBJ2-1	few	TRBD2	13	CASRDSGRNEQFF	TGTGCCAGCAGAGATAGCGGGCGGAATGAGCAGTTCTTC
TRBV6-1	TRBJ1-1	-	-	15	CASSEVYPGDTEAFF	TGTGCCAGCAGTGAAGTTTACCCCGGGGACACTGAAGCTTTCTTT
TRBV9	TRBJ2-1	few	TRBD1	15	CASSVRDRQYNEQFF	TGTGCCAGCAGCGTCCGGGACAGGCAGTACAATGAGCAGTTCTTC
TRBV6-1	TRBJ1-5	-	TRBD1	14	CASTRTGGNQPQHF	TGTGCCAGCACCCGGACAGGGGGCAATCAGCCCCAGCATTTT
TRBV5-4	TRBJ2-7	-	TRBD1	14	CASSLTGFPYEQYF	TGTGCCAGCAGCCTGACAGGGTTCCCCTACGAGCAGTACTTC
TRBV7-9	TRBJ2-1	-	-	16	CASSYQGPISYNEQFF	TGTGCCAGCTCCTACCAGGGGCCCATCAGTTACAATGAGCAGTTCTTC
TRBV5-1	TRBJ2-5	-	-	11	CASSLRETQYF	TGCGCCAGCAGCTTGCGAGAGACCCAGTACTTC
TRBV5-4	TRBJ1-1	-	TRBD1	15	CASRLDRGGNTEAFF	TGTGCCAGCAGACTGGACAGGGGAGGGAACACTGAAGCTTTCTTT
TRBV30	TRBJ1-4	-	-	15	CAWSKEIKANEKLFF	TGTGCCTGGAGTAAGGAAATCAAAGCTAATGAAAAACTGTTTTTT
TRBV16	TRBJ2-3	-	-	14	CASSHQGFSDTQYF	TGTGCCAGCAGCCATCAGGGGTTTTCAGATACGCAGTATTTT
TRBV30	TRBJ1-1	-	-	11	CAWSVQKEAFF	TGTGCCTGGAGTGTACAAAAAGAAGCTTTCTTT
TRBV5-4	TRBJ1-2	-	-	12	CASSLGTQGYTF	TGTGCCAGCAGCTTGGGGACGCAAGGCTACACCTTC
TRBV2	TRBJ1-3	-	-	14	CASKESRSGNTIYF	TGTGCCAGCAAGGAAAGTAGGTCTGGAAACACCATATATTTT
TRBV9	TRBJ1-2	-	TRBD1	17	CASSVGHRGPANYGYTF	TGTGCCAGCAGCGTAGGGCACAGGGGGCCCGCTAACTATGGCTACACCTTC
TRBV19	TRBJ1-5	medium-sized	-	14	CASSIQTSLAPQHF	TGTGCCAGTAGTATCCAGACATCCCTTGCGCCCCAGCATTTT
TRBV15	TRBJ2-5	large	-	15	CATSRDPGEEETQYF	TGTGCCACCAGCAGAGATCCCGGGGAGGAGGAGACCCAGTACTTC
TRBV28	TRBJ2-7	-	TRBD1	15	CASSRGTGGNYEQYF	TGTGCCAGCAGTCGCGGGACAGGTGGGAACTACGAGCAGTACTTC
TRBV7-9	TRBJ2-7	once	TRBD2	13	CASGLAHSYEQYF	TGTGCCAGCGGACTAGCGCATTCCTACGAGCAGTACTTC
TRBV5-4	TRBJ2-3	-	-	14	CASSPERSADTQYF	TGTGCCAGCAGCCCCGAGCGGAGTGCAGATACGCAGTATTTT
TRBV10-3	TRBJ2-3	-	TRBD2	13	CAILAGGADTQYF	TGTGCCATCTTAGCGGGGGGGGCAGATACGCAGTATTTT
TRBV2	TRBJ1-1	-	TRBD1	14	CASVRTGGDTETFF	TGTGCCAGCGTAAGGACAGGGGGCGACACTGAAACTTTCTTT
TRBV11-2	TRBJ1-1	-	-	14	CASSLFEGDTEAFF	TGTGCCAGCAGCTTATTTGAAGGGGACACTGAAGCTTTCTTT
TRBV4-1	TRBJ2-1	-	-	16	CASSQDRGRSYNEQFF	TGCGCCAGCAGCCAAGATCGTGGGAGGTCCTACAATGAGCAGTTCTTC
TRBV7-9	TRBJ1-4	few	-	16	CASSPVRGTSNEKLFF	TGTGCCAGCAGCCCGGTTCGCGGGACATCTAATGAAAAACTGTTTTTT
TRBV7-9	TRBJ2-6	-	-	14	CASSLAGGANVLTF	TGTGCCAGCAGCTTAGCGGGGGGTGCCAACGTCCTGACTTTC
TRBV9	TRBJ1-6	-	-	16	CASSVDEGPYNSPLHF	TGTGCCAGCAGCGTAGACGAGGGTCCCTATAATTCACCCCTCCACTTT
TRBV28	TRBJ1-2	once	-	16	CASTKHGRDSIYGYTF	TGTGCCAGCACCAAACATGGCAGAGACAGTATCTATGGCTACACCTTC
TRBV7-9	TRBJ1-2	-	-	12	CVSSLEGDGYTF	TGTGTCAGCAGCTTAGAGGGGGATGGCTACACCTTC
TRBV6-6	TRBJ2-3	once	TRBD1	15	CASNLDRGFTDTQYF	TGTGCCAGCAACCTAGACAGGGGATTCACAGATACGCAGTATTTT
TRBV6-6	TRBJ1-5	-	-	14	CASSYSGGNQPQHF	TGTGCCAGCAGTTACTCAGGAGGGAATCAGCCCCAGCATTTT
TRBV7-7	TRBJ2-5	-	-	13	CASSFSLAETQYF	TGTGCTAGCAGCTTTTCCCTGGCTGAGACCCAGTACTTC
TRBV28	TRBJ2-6	-	-	15	CASRPQGSGANVLTF	TGTGCCAGCAGGCCACAGGGTTCTGGGGCCAACGTCCTGACTTTC
TRBV9	TRBJ1-5	-	-	15	CASSVGSGAIEPQHF	TGTGCCAGCAGCGTAGGTTCCGGAGCGATAGAGCCCCAGCATTTT
TRBV27	TRBJ2-1	-	-	16	CASSFFGGSSYNEQFF	TGTGCCAGCAGTTTTTTCGGGGGAAGCTCCTACAATGAGCAGTTCTTC